Here is one T cell receptor (beta chain) with its context. Its antigen is as yet unknown. Sequenced material consisted of expressed TCRB transcripts (all of the isolated RNA was reverse transcribed). Repertoires were generated with immunoSEQ multiplex PCR, while TCRdb's copy carries only in-frame clones and drops some. The repertoire holds over 200,000 clones, with approximately 10% as singletons. Donors underwent one heparinised blood draw, about 110 mL on average. Markers CD45RO/CCR7/CD25/CD127/CD95/CD27 served to sort CD4+ naive, central memory, regulatory and stem cell-like memory cells. These data originate in a study of beta chain features in type 1 diabetes. Whole-study findings and limits: A potential influence of HLA type upon TCRB rearrangement remained unresolved herein. Type 1 diabetes patients had moderately but significantly shorter TCRB CDR3s in all four CD4+ subsets.

Germline V gives CDR1 MNHNY, CDR2 SVGAGI (reference sequence). There are 14 residues in the CDR3. V dropped 6 bases and J dropped 4 bases, with 13 bases sitting between them. This clonotype was sampled from a man aged 30 to 39 with type 1 diabetes. Sequenced sample: naive CD4+ T cells from blood. The chain links TRBV6-6 to TRBJ1-5; D remains unclear. The CDR3 coding sequence is TGTGCCAGCAGACCCCGCGGCCTTAATCAGCCCCAGCATTTT. Its protein is CASRPRGLNQPQHF.